A single sample gave rise to the 22 T cell receptor beta chains below, sequenced in a study of T cells in localized non-small cell lung cancer. TCRdb's table, derived via immunoSEQ multiplex PCR, lists solely in-frame clones and lacks some. The repertoire holds approximately 31,000 clones, with about nine tenths as singletons. The sample here was peripheral blood mononuclear cells, taken before any cancer treatment. All receptors derive from a man between 40 and 70 years old with stage III lung adenocarcinoma.

J is TRBJ1-1 and V is TRBV5-1; 7 bases are a match to TRBD1. Germline loops: CDR1 SGHRS, CDR2 YFSETQ. This CDR3 has 14 amino acids. J lost 5 bases, V lost 3 bases, and 7 bases had no gene match. The CDR3 is CASSSGQVRTEAFF. As DNA, the CDR3 is TGCGCCAGCAGCTCAGGACAGGTGAGGACTGAAGCTTTCTTT.

The V gene is TRBV19, the J gene TRBJ2-5; D ambiguous. CDR1 LNHDA and CDR2 SQIVND come from the germline V gene (reference sequence). This CDR3 region has 14 residues. Trimming removed 1 base from V and 0 bases from J, with 6 bases in between. CDR3 DNA sequence: TGTGCCAGTAGTATAGGAGAGTACCAAGAGACCCAGTACTTC. Translation: CASSIGEYQETQYF.

The rearrangement uses TRBV11-2 and TRBJ1-1; D is perhaps TRBD1 (5 bases). Trimming took off 1 base at V and 4 bases at J, with 13 bases between the two ends. Germline CDR1 is SGHAT and CDR2 is FQNNGV. The CDR3 runs to 15 residues. CDR3 protein: CASSLVKGGTTEAFF. The CDR3 DNA sequence: TGTGCCAGCAGCTTAGTTAAGGGAGGGACCACTGAAGCTTTCTTT.

The sample holds one count of this clone. The gene calls are TRBV11-3 and TRBJ1-1, with 7 bases identical to TRBD1. CDR1 SGHNT and CDR2 YENEEA come from the germline V gene. Trimming cost V 5 bases and J 5 bases; bases outside gene matches: 14. This CDR3 comprises 16 residues. In nucleotides, the CDR3 is TGTGCCAGCAGCGTTAGGGACAGCCTCGGGAAAACTGAAGCTTTCTTT. Residues: CASSVRDSLGKTEAFF.

The rearrangement links TRBV2 to TRBJ1-2; 7 nucleotides match TRBD1. CDR1 SNHLY and CDR2 FYNNEI come from the germline V gene. Unmatched junction bases numbered 6, after V lost 6 bases and J lost 2 bases. This CDR3 contains 14 residues. CDR3 DNA sequence: TGTGCCAGCAGCGGACCGGGACAGAACTATGGCTACACCTTC. This gives the protein CASSGPGQNYGYTF.

This chain connects TRBV7-2 to TRBJ1-2; possibly TRBD1 for D (6 bases). CDR1 and CDR2 from the germline V gene are SGHTA and FQGNSA. This CDR3 spans 13 amino acids. With 3 bases removed from V and 4 bases from J, the gap between germline ends came to 9 bases. The CDR3, as DNA: TGTGCCAGCAGCTTCAGGGGAAGCTATGGCTACACCTTC. Its translation: CASSFRGSYGYTF.

There are a few counts of this clone. This chain links TRBV5-4 with TRBJ2-3; D is perhaps TRBD2 (6 bases). This CDR3 is 15 amino acids long. Germline V gives CDR1 SGHNT, CDR2 YYREEE (reference sequence). Trimming shortened V by 5 bases and J by 0 bases, and 13 bases separated the two germline ends. The CDR3 DNA reads as TGTGCCAGCAGGCCGACTAGTTTAAGCACAGATACGCAGTATTTT. Its translation is CASRPTSLSTDTQYF.

The chain recombines TRBV15 with TRBJ2-5; possible D gene TRBD1, 5 bases. The better agreement between TRBJ2-7 and the DNA end casts doubt on the J call. CDR1 LNHNV and CDR2 YYDKDF come from the germline V gene (reference sequence). This CDR3 spans 16 amino acids. The CDR3 nucleotides are TGTGCCACCAGCGAAGACGACAGTGATAGCTCCTACGAGCAGTACTTC. Translated, it gives CATSEDDSDSSYEQYF.

This clone was picked up a small number of times. The chain employs TRBV19 and TRBJ1-2; perhaps TRBD1 as D (6 bases). CDR1 and CDR2 from the germline V gene are LNHDA and SQIVND (reference sequence). V was pared by 3 bases and J by 4 bases, with 9 bases between. This CDR3 contains 13 residues. In DNA form, the CDR3 reads TGTGCCAGTAGTATCGAGACAGGCTATGGCTACACCTTC. It encodes CASSIETGYGYTF.

This clone occurred once. This sequence joins TRBV12-1 and TRBJ2-1; TRBD2 reflects the table's D call only, with no check against the DNA. TRBV12-1 is marked as a pseudogene. CDR3 length: 18 amino acids. The DNA of the CDR3 is TGTGCCAGCACCTTATTAGTTAGCGGGGGGCCGGTGCACAATGAGCAGTTCTTC. Amino acid sequence: CASTLLVSGGPVHNEQFF.

The rearrangement joins TRBV5-1 to TRBJ2-1, with D perhaps given as TRBD1 or TRBD2 (5 bases each). The CDR3 contains 16 residues. Germline V gene lookup returns CDR1 SGHRS and CDR2 YFSETQ. Trimming cost V 2 bases and J 2 bases, with 14 bases left between them. CDR3 sequence (DNA): TGCGCCAGCAGCTTAACCCGGGGCCGGACCTACAATGAGCAGTTCTTC. It codes for CASSLTRGRTYNEQFF.

The rearrangement uses TRBV4-2 and TRBJ2-5; D is undetermined. The DNA end favors TRBJ2-7, so the J call may be wrong. Germline CDR1 reads LGHNA; CDR2 reads YNFKEQ. The CDR3 has 13 residues. As DNA, the CDR3 is TGTGCCAGCAGCCACCATCAGAGATACGAGCAGTACTTC. It yields the protein CASSHHQRYEQYF.

This chain links TRBV19 with TRBJ1-2, with 8 bases identical to TRBD1. Germline lookup yields CDR1 LNHDA and CDR2 SQIVND (reference sequence). The CDR3 totals 15 residues. The V segment lost 4 bases and the J segment 2 bases; nucleotides outside the gene matches: 6. CDR3 amino acids: CASSTQGANNYGYTF. DNA of the CDR3: TGTGCCAGTAGTACTCAGGGGGCTAACAACTATGGCTACACCTTC.

In DNA, the CDR3 is TGTGCCAGCAGTTACGCAGACAAAAACTTTGAAGCTTTCTTT. It specifies CASSYADKNFEAFF. V is TRBV6-6 and J is TRBJ1-1; D ambiguous. CDR1 and CDR2 from the germline V gene are MNHNY and SVGAGI (reference sequence). V lost 2 bases to trimming and J lost 7 bases, with 14 bases between them. The CDR3 length is 14 residues.

This chain joins TRBV4-2 and TRBJ2-7, with D tentatively TRBD2 (7 bases). The CDR3 covers 16 residues. CDR1 is LGHNA and CDR2 is YNFKEQ in the germline V gene. Between the trimmed V and J ends, which lost 1 base and 5 bases, there was a span of 18 bases. The CDR3 is CASSQGPGGRVHEQYF. The CDR3 nucleotides are TGTGCCAGCAGCCAAGGACCCGGGGGGCGCGTACACGAGCAGTACTTC.

The genes are TRBV7-8 and TRBJ2-5; 9 bases fit TRBD2. V lost 4 bases to trimming and J lost 5 bases; unmatched junction nucleotides: 20. The CDR3 extends over 19 amino acids. Germline lookup yields CDR1 SGHVS and CDR2 FQNEAQ. CDR3 sequence (DNA): TGTGCCAGCAGCTCCGGGAGAGGCTCCGGGACTAGCATTCAGGAGACCCAGTACTTC. It encodes CASSSGRGSGTSIQETQYF.

This clone was observed a few times. The chain combines TRBV11-2 with TRBJ1-6, with D possibly being TRBD1 (6 bases). Looked up from germline, CDR1 is SGHAT and CDR2 is FQNNGV. The V gene lost 0 bases and the J gene lost 0 bases, with 18 bases spanning the gap. The CDR3 length is 20 residues. Here the CDR3 reads CASSLDILTRGGSYNSPLHF. The CDR3 region has the DNA TGTGCCAGCAGCTTAGATATTTTAACTAGAGGGGGCTCCTATAATTCACCCCTCCACTTT.

V is TRBV10-3 and J is TRBJ1-2, with a tentative D call TRBD1 (6 bases). V was pared by 10 bases and J by 2 bases, with 17 bases between. The germline V gene encodes CDR1 ENHRY and CDR2 SYGVKD. CDR3 length: 14 amino acids. CDR3 sequence: CATRDRGPNYGYTF. CDR3 DNA: TGTGCCACACGCGATCGGGGGCCCAACTATGGCTACACCTTC.

The chain couples TRBV11-2 to TRBJ2-1, with TRBD2 identical over 12 bases. V was pared by 2 bases and J by 10 bases, with 6 bases of the junction left unmatched. Germline-derived CDR1 and CDR2 are SGHAT and FQNNGV. This CDR3 is built from 15 residues. CDR3 loop: CASSLTSGGWSEQFF. The CDR3 DNA is TGTGCCAGCAGCTTAACTAGCGGGGGGTGGTCCGAGCAGTTCTTC.

This clone occurred a few times. V and J are TRBV7-9 and TRBJ1-1; D is perhaps TRBD1 (6 bases). V was trimmed by 1 base and J by 5 bases, leaving 14 bases between them. The germline V gene encodes CDR1 SEHNR and CDR2 FQNEAQ (reference sequence). The CDR3 is made up of 15 amino acids. CDR3 sequence: CASSLESRQETEAFF. The CDR3 DNA follows: TGTGCCAGCAGCTTAGAAAGCAGACAGGAGACTGAAGCTTTCTTT.

This clone was seen just once. The V call is TRBV4-1, the J call TRBJ1-1; no definite D call. Trimming removed 1 base at V and 1 base at J, with 10 bases between. This CDR3 has 15 amino acids. CDR1 is MGHRA and CDR2 is YSYEKL in the germline V gene. For the CDR3, the DNA is TGCGCCAGCAGCCAAGTCTACACCGCGAACACTGAAGCTTTCTTT. Translation gives CASSQVYTANTEAFF.

Only a few counts were recorded for this clone. This chain uses TRBV4-2 with TRBJ1-6; unclear D gene. Per the germline V gene, CDR1 is LGHNA and CDR2 is YNFKEQ. The CDR3 covers 13 residues. V lost 1 base to trimming and J lost 8 bases, with 6 bases between them. This CDR3 is CASSQVWDSPLHF. CDR3 in DNA: TGTGCCAGCAGCCAAGTTTGGGATTCACCCCTCCACTTT.